Below, 28 T cell receptor beta chains from the same sample are listed, as sequenced in a study of beta chain features in type 1 diabetes. Study-level points and caveats: When Type 1 diabetes patients were examined, their TCRB CDR3s proved moderately but significantly shorter in all four CD4+ subsets.

Every bit of the isolated RNA underwent reverse transcription, so sequencing read expressed TCRB transcripts. Clones were read by immunoSEQ multiplex PCR, and TCRdb kept only the in-frame ones, dropping some. The sample shows approximately 360,000 clones, 10% to 15% of them seen only once. Antigen specificity for these receptors is unknown. Input material: naive CD4+ T cells from blood. The receptor set was obtained from a woman younger than 30 with type 1 diabetes.

This chain connects TRBV18 to TRBJ2-5; D may be TRBD1 (5 bases). V was clipped by 4 bases and J by 1 base, with 10 bases between them. The CDR3 is 14 residues long. Germline CDR1 and CDR2: KGHSH and LQKENI. Here the CDR3 reads CASSQQEIQETQYF. CDR3 bases: TGTGCCAGCTCACAACAGGAGATCCAAGAGACCCAGTACTTC.

This clone turned up a few times. The chain has TRBV2 and TRBJ2-5; D might be TRBD2 (5 bases). CDR3 length equals 13 residues. The germline V gene encodes CDR1 SNHLY and CDR2 FYNNEI. The V end lost 6 bases, the J end lost 2 bases, and 10 bases lay between the germline ends. The CDR3 protein is CASRRDLQETQYF. The CDR3 DNA is TGTGCCAGCAGACGGGATTTACAAGAGACCCAGTACTTC.

The chain links TRBV18 to TRBJ2-1, with D possibly matching TRBD1 (8 bases). The CDR3 extends over 16 amino acids. Per germline, CDR1 KGHSH and CDR2 LQKENI. V lost 0 bases and J 8 bases, leaving 17 bases between the germline ends. In nucleotides, the CDR3 is TGTGCCAGCTCACCACCGAACAGGGGGGGTCTCTATGAGCAGTTCTTC. Protein product: CASSPPNRGGLYEQFF.

The rearrangement uses TRBV12-5 and TRBJ1-6, with D unclear. Germline CDR1 reads LGHNT; CDR2 reads FRNRAP. CDR3 length: 14 residues. The V gene lost 1 base and the J gene lost 3 bases, with 4 bases spanning the gap. The CDR3 bases are TGTGCTAGTGGTTTGGGCAGCTATAATTCACCCCTCCACTTT. Translating it yields CASGLGSYNSPLHF.

The table lists this clone with a few counts. The genes are TRBV6-9 and TRBJ2-7; 7 nucleotides agree with TRBD2. CDR1 is MNHGY, CDR2 SVAAGI, per germline. J was trimmed by 5 bases and V by 0 bases; bases with no gene match: 10. This CDR3 has 16 amino acids. The CDR3 here is CASSYSGGRALDEQYF. CDR3 bases: TGTGCCAGCAGTTATTCCGGGGGGAGAGCATTGGACGAGCAGTACTTC.

This clone showed up just a few times. The chain carries TRBV20-1 and TRBJ2-5; D unclear. CDR3 size: 10 residues. V was pared by 7 bases and J by 5 bases, with 8 bases between. The germline gives CDR1 DFQATT, CDR2 SNEGSKA (reference sequence). The CDR3 region has the DNA TGCAGTGTCAGTGTCGAGACCCAGTACTTC. It translates to CSVSVETQYF.

This clone was observed a few times. This chain links TRBV7-9 with TRBJ2-5, with D uncertain. The CDR3 spans 12 residues. The V end lost 5 bases, the J end lost 1 base, and 5 bases lay between the germline ends. The germline V gene encodes CDR1 SEHNR and CDR2 FQNEAQ (reference sequence). CDR3 region: CASSPIQETQYF. CDR3 sequence (DNA): TGTGCCAGCAGCCCAATCCAAGAGACCCAGTACTTC.

The rearrangement links TRBV28 to TRBJ2-7, with D unresolved. Germline V gives CDR1 MDHEN, CDR2 SYDVKM. The CDR3 runs to 11 residues. V lost 6 bases to trimming and J lost 5 bases, with 8 bases between them. CDR3 loop: CASRENDEQYF. The CDR3 region has the DNA TGTGCCAGCAGGGAGAACGACGAGCAGTACTTC. The complete variable domain, with remaining parts taken from reference TRBV28 and TRBJ2-7, reads DVKVTQSSRYLVKRTGEKVFLECVQDMDHENMFWYRQDPGLGLRLIYFSYDVKMKEKGDIPEGYSVSREKKERFSLILESASTNQTSMYLCASRENDEQYFGPGTRLTVT.

The chain uses TRBV14 and TRBJ1-1, with D perhaps matching TRBD1 (6 bases). There are 15 residues in the CDR3. The V end lost 2 bases, the J end lost 0 bases, and 10 bases lay between the germline ends. CDR1 and CDR2 (germline): SGHDN, FVKESK. CDR3 bases: TGTGCCAGCAGCCAAAGGGGGGGAATGAACACTGAAGCTTTCTTT. It specifies CASSQRGGMNTEAFF.

This clone occurred a few times. The CDR3 DNA reads as TGTGCCAGCAGCTCGGACAGGTTATTACATAACACTGAAGCTTTCTTT. Amino acids: CASSSDRLLHNTEAFF. The chain carries TRBV7-8 and TRBJ1-1; 7 bases line up with TRBD1. Trimming cost V 4 bases and J 2 bases; bases outside gene matches: 10. The CDR3 loop spans 16 amino acids. Germline V gene data show CDR1 as SGHVS and CDR2 as FQNEAQ.

This clone was counted between two and nine times. The chain couples TRBV15 to TRBJ2-7, with 10 bases identical to TRBD1. The length of the CDR3 is 13 residues. The germline V gene has CDR1 LNHNV and CDR2 YYDKDF (reference sequence). J was trimmed by 3 bases and V by 8 bases; bases with no gene match: 4. The CDR3, as DNA: TGTGCCACCGGGGGACAGGGGATCTACGAGCAGTACTTC. Translation gives CATGGQGIYEQYF.

The chain combines TRBV29-1 with TRBJ2-3, with D maybe TRBD2 (5 bases). The germline V and J ends were trimmed by 5 bases and 4 bases, with 13 bases remaining between them. Per the germline V gene, CDR1 is SQVTM and CDR2 is ANQGSEA. The CDR3 loop spans 13 amino acids. The CDR3 sequence is CSVILVYSDTQYF. The CDR3 DNA sequence: TGCAGCGTTATACTAGTTTATTCAGATACGCAGTATTTT.

The CDR3 loop is CSAQYNEQFF. DNA of the CDR3: TGCAGTGCTCAATACAATGAGCAGTTCTTC. The chain employs TRBV20-1 and TRBJ2-1, with D hard to call. V gave up 5 bases and J gave up 4 bases, with 3 bases separating them. The CDR3 contains 10 residues. The germline gives CDR1 DFQATT, CDR2 SNEGSKA (reference sequence).

This chain uses TRBV19 with TRBJ2-5; D gene unclear. The CDR3 totals 13 residues. Germline V gene data show CDR1 as LNHDA and CDR2 as SQIVND (reference sequence). Trimming shortened V by 1 base and J by 5 bases, and 8 bases separated the two germline ends. Here the CDR3 DNA reads TGTGCCAGTAGTATAGGGCGGTCGGAGACCCAGTACTTC. Protein sequence: CASSIGRSETQYF.

This clone was detected only a few times. The chain uses TRBV18 and TRBJ2-7; TRBD1 agrees at 7 bases. Germline V gene sequence: CDR1 KGHSH, CDR2 LQKENI. The CDR3 runs 12 residues. The V and J ends lost 6 bases and 6 bases, in that order; junction bases with no gene match: 5. The CDR3 sequence: CASSLDRSEQYF. The CDR3 nucleotides read TGTGCCAGCTCCCTGGACAGGAGCGAGCAGTACTTC.

A few counts support this clone. J is TRBJ2-7 and V is TRBV27; 7 bases map to TRBD2. Germline loops: CDR1 MNHEY, CDR2 SMNVEV (reference sequence). CDR3 length equals 15 residues. Losses at the gene ends were 6 bases for V and 1 base for J; bases not matched to a gene: 9. The DNA for the CDR3 is TGTGCCAGCAGCATTGGGGGGGTTAGGTCCTACGAGCAGTACTTC. Its protein product is CASSIGGVRSYEQYF.

The chain joins TRBV2 to TRBJ2-1; D gene ambiguous. In germline, CDR1 is SNHLY, CDR2 FYNNEI. V was pared by 7 bases and J by 1 base, with 5 bases between. The CDR3 has 12 residues. CDR3 DNA: TGTGCCAGCACCGGGTCCTACAATGAGCAGTTCTTC. The encoded protein is CASTGSYNEQFF.

V and J are TRBV30 and TRBJ2-1; 11 bases are shared with TRBD2. The trim removed 0 bases at V and 5 bases at J, leaving 6 bases unmatched. The germline gives CDR1 GTSNPN, CDR2 SVGIG (reference sequence). The length of the CDR3 is 16 residues. The chain's CDR3 is CAWSVPTSGANNEQFF. CDR3 coding DNA: TGTGCCTGGAGTGTACCGACTAGCGGGGCGAACAATGAGCAGTTCTTC.

The chain joins TRBV5-1 to TRBJ2-3, with 7 bases aligning to TRBD1. V shed 2 bases and J 3 bases; nucleotides not matched to a gene: 9. The CDR3 is 16 amino acids. Germline assignment: CDR1 SGHRS and CDR2 YFSETQ. As DNA, the CDR3 is TGCGCCAGCAGCTTTACAACACAGGGGATGACAGATACGCAGTATTTT. Protein sequence: CASSFTTQGMTDTQYF.

On this clone: Other DNA sequences in this specimen translate into the identical CDR3. The chain combines TRBV29-1 with TRBJ2-7; TRBD1 is a possible D gene (5 bases). In germline, CDR1 is SQVTM, CDR2 ANQGSEA. Trimming pared 4 bases from V and 0 bases from J, leaving 10 bases between. The CDR3 covers 13 residues. The CDR3 DNA reads TGCAGCGTTGGAAGGGGCACCTCCTACGAGCAGTACTTC. It specifies CSVGRGTSYEQYF.

This clone has just a few counts. V is TRBV19 and J is TRBJ2-3, with a weak D call TRBD1 (5 bases). Germline V gene lookup returns CDR1 LNHDA and CDR2 SQIVND (reference sequence). This CDR3 has 14 residues. The V end lost 7 bases, the J end lost 13 bases, and 24 bases lay between the germline ends. The CDR3 nucleotides read TGTGCCAGTAACGCAGGGCCAAGCACAGATAAGGAGTATTTT. Amino acid sequence: CASNAGPSTDKEYF.

This clone was seen a few times. This chain connects TRBV28 to TRBJ1-1; D is uncertain. The CDR3 spans 19 residues. The V gene lost 1 base and the J gene lost 0 bases, with 21 bases spanning the gap. Germline values: CDR1 MDHEN, CDR2 SYDVKM. The CDR3 sequence: CASSLYAQSSASMNTEAFF. The CDR3 coding sequence is TGTGCCAGCAGTTTATATGCGCAGTCAAGCGCATCCATGAACACTGAAGCTTTCTTT.

The chain uses TRBV7-9 and TRBJ1-2; weak D call: TRBD1 (5 bases). CDR1 and CDR2 from the germline V gene are SEHNR and FQNEAQ (reference sequence). V was clipped by 9 bases and J by 11 bases, with 22 bases between them. CDR3 length equals 13 residues. CDR3 bases: TGTGCCAGTTTACGGGGGACCCAGGACGGGTACACCTTC. It specifies CASLRGTQDGYTF.

This clone occurred a few times. The chain combines TRBV7-8 with TRBJ1-4; D may be TRBD1 (6 bases). The CDR3 extends over 14 amino acids. Germline-derived CDR1 and CDR2 are SGHVS and FQNEAQ. V lost 2 bases and J 5 bases, leaving 9 bases between the germline ends. This chain's CDR3 is CASSLSDRNEKLFF. In nucleotides, the CDR3 is TGTGCCAGCAGCTTATCTGACAGGAATGAAAAACTGTTTTTT.

The chain has TRBV5-4 and TRBJ2-5, with 8 nucleotides matching TRBD2. J was trimmed by 3 bases and V by 3 bases; bases with no gene match: 4. This CDR3 comprises 14 residues. The germline gives CDR1 SGHNT, CDR2 YYREEE (reference sequence). CDR3 residues: CASSSPGGEETQYF. CDR3 sequence (DNA): TGTGCCAGCAGCTCCCCGGGAGGGGAAGAGACCCAGTACTTC.

In its sample, this clone was seen a few times. This rearrangement joins TRBV10-3 to TRBJ2-1, with 11 bases lining up with TRBD2. The length of the CDR3 is 13 residues. Unmatched junction bases numbered 9, after V lost 10 bases and J lost 10 bases. Germline assignment: CDR1 ENHRY and CDR2 SYGVKD. Here the CDR3 reads CATLAGVSGEQFF. The CDR3 nucleotides read TGTGCCACACTAGCGGGAGTGTCAGGAGAGCAGTTCTTC.

V gene TRBV28 combines with J gene TRBJ2-3; no firm D call. This CDR3 comprises 11 residues. Per germline, CDR1 MDHEN and CDR2 SYDVKM. The V gene lost 5 bases and the J gene lost 6 bases, with 6 bases spanning the gap. CDR3 DNA: TGTGCCAGCAGTCCGCGGGATACGCAGTATTTT. As protein: CASSPRDTQYF. The complete variable domain, with remaining parts taken from reference TRBV28 and TRBJ2-3, reads DVKVTQSSRYLVKRTGEKVFLECVQDMDHENMFWYRQDPGLGLRLIYFSYDVKMKEKGDIPEGYSVSREKKERFSLILESASTNQTSMYLCASSPRDTQYFGPGTRLTVL.

This clone was found a few times. The chain carries TRBV30 and TRBJ1-2; D gene uncertain. Germline lookup yields CDR1 GTSNPN and CDR2 SVGIG (reference sequence). V lost 0 bases and J lost 7, with 9 bases in between. CDR3 size: 12 residues. The DNA for the CDR3 is TGTGCCTGGAGTGTTGCGGGTGGTGGCTACACCTTC. It codes for CAWSVAGGGYTF.